Detailed here is one TCR beta chain. This specimen comes from a study of blood T cell repertoires in COVID-19. About the research overall: Samples of COVID-19 (acute and convalescent) were obtained from the United States, Italy and Spain. PBMCs, B-cell-depleted T cells, or T cells provided the cDNA or gDNA that made up the material.

This CDR3 contains 16 residues. Per germline, CDR1 SGHDN and CDR2 FVKESK. V was pared by 0 bases and J by 2 bases, with 5 bases of the junction left unmatched. In the authors' methods: Reference gene primer amplification gave estimated nucleated cell counts. The repertoire was sequenced with immunoSEQ multiplex PCR; TCRdb's copy has only in-frame clones and lacks some. Clonal size and the V and J genes are those of that table, whereas D and trimming came from the DNA. Of more than 110,000 clones listed, about nine tenths were seen once; the top ten hold 10%. The sequence was collected from a man aged 45-60 years with active or convalescent COVID-19. J is TRBJ1-1 and V is TRBV14, with 8 bases that match TRBD1. The sequenced material came from peripheral blood. The CDR3 region has the DNA TGTGCCAGCAGCCAAGATGGACAGGGAGAAAACACTGAAGCTTTCTTT. Its protein product is CASSQDGQGENTEAFF. The complete variable domain, with remaining parts taken from reference TRBV14 and TRBJ1-1, reads EAGVTQFPSHSVIEKGQTVTLRCDPISGHDNLYWYRRVMGKEIKFLLHFVKESKQDESGMPNNRFLAERTGGTYSTLKVQPAELEDSGVYFCASSQDGQGENTEAFFGQGTRLTVV.